The 21 T cell receptor beta chains below come from one sample, sequenced in a study of cytomegalovirus exposure and HLA in healthy donors. Primers included in the PCR were 60 Vbeta and 13 Jbeta primers. Some clones are missing from TCRdb's copy, which holds only in-frame ones; the method was immunoSEQ multiplex PCR. The data contain around 150,000 clones, approximately 67% of them singletons. The sequenced sample consisted of PBMCs. Receptors were obtained from a woman between 18 and 29 years old in good health and CMV-seropositive.

This clone was picked up a small number of times. The chain recombines TRBV5-6 with TRBJ2-7, with TRBD2 as a possible D gene (5 bases). The V gene lost 4 bases and the J gene lost 3 bases, with 14 bases spanning the gap. This CDR3 region has 14 residues. CDR1 and CDR2 (germline): SGHDT, YYEEEE. CDR3 nucleotide sequence: TGTGCCAGCAGCGGGAGAATGACGGACTACGAGCAGTACTTC. This sequence encodes CASSGRMTDYEQYF.

The V call is TRBV10-3, the J call TRBJ2-3, with 7 bases matching TRBD1. This CDR3 has 15 amino acids. The V segment lost 6 bases and the J segment 3 bases; nucleotides outside the gene matches: 9. Germline V gene lookup returns CDR1 ENHRY and CDR2 SYGVKD. The CDR3 is CAISRRDSVTDTQYF. CDR3 nucleotides: TGTGCCATCAGCCGTCGGGACAGTGTAACAGATACGCAGTATTTT.

V and J are TRBV27 and TRBJ2-5; D may be TRBD1 (7 bases). CDR3 length equals 14 residues. Germline V gene lookup returns CDR1 MNHEY and CDR2 SMNVEV (reference sequence). The ends were cut back, 1 base at V and 5 bases at J, with 11 bases in the middle. Written as DNA, the CDR3 is TGTGCCAGCAGTTTATGGTCAGGGGGGGAGACCCAGTACTTC. Translating it yields CASSLWSGGETQYF.

The V call is TRBV6-5, the J call TRBJ1-3; D gene uncertain. V shed 6 bases and J shed 4 bases, with 4 bases lying between them. The CDR3 extends over 11 amino acids. Germline assignment: CDR1 MNHEY and CDR2 SVGAGI. CDR3 amino acids: CASSLGNTIYF. The CDR3 region has the DNA TGTGCCAGCAGCTTGGGAAACACCATATATTTT.

This sequence joins TRBV6-5 and TRBJ2-3; 8 bases align to TRBD1. This CDR3 is built from 16 residues. With 4 bases clipped from V and 5 bases from J, the junction kept 11 bases outside the gene matches. CDR1 MNHEY and CDR2 SVGAGI come from the germline V gene. DNA for the CDR3: TGTGCCAGCAGTTCCCCAGGACAGGGCTGGCGAGATACGCAGTATTTT. Translating it yields CASSSPGQGWRDTQYF.

The genes are TRBV5-4 and TRBJ1-3; D is unresolved. This CDR3 has 14 residues. Germline values: CDR1 SGHNT, CDR2 YYREEE (reference sequence). V lost 5 bases to trimming and J lost 3 bases, with 12 bases between them. The CDR3 reads CASRPGRVGNTIYF. The CDR3 region has the DNA TGTGCCAGCAGACCCGGGAGGGTTGGAAACACCATATATTTT.

V and J are TRBV29-1 and TRBJ2-7, with 9 bases that match TRBD2. Germline CDR1 reads SQVTM; CDR2 reads ANQGSEA. The CDR3 extends over 15 amino acids. Unmatched junction bases numbered 9, after V lost 4 bases and J lost 2 bases. This CDR3 reads CSVVGSRGRAYEQYF. The CDR3 DNA sequence: TGCAGCGTTGTCGGCTCGCGCGGGAGGGCCTACGAGCAGTACTTC.

The chain recombines TRBV5-1 with TRBJ1-1; perhaps TRBD1 as D (5 bases). This CDR3 spans 13 amino acids. Germline CDR1 and CDR2: SGHRS and YFSETQ. The V gene lost 0 bases and the J gene lost 10 bases, with 13 bases spanning the gap. CDR3 bases: TGCGCCAGCAGCTTGGCAGGCAGGGCCACAGCTTTCTTT. This translates into CASSLAGRATAFF.

The rearrangement joins TRBV7-9 to TRBJ2-7; D may be TRBD1 (6 bases). Germline CDR1 is SEHNR and CDR2 is FQNEAQ (reference sequence). Trimming stripped 3 bases from V and 1 base from J, with 16 bases between. The CDR3 is made up of 16 amino acids. CDR3 sequence: CASSLLDSQISYEQYF. The CDR3 DNA follows: TGTGCCAGCAGCTTGCTGGACAGCCAGATTTCCTACGAGCAGTACTTC.

In this sample, this clone turned up a few times. The rearrangement joins TRBV7-3 to TRBJ2-7; tentative D call: TRBD1 (9 bases). Deletions cut 5 bases from V and 5 bases from J, with 22 bases between. The CDR3 runs to 16 residues. Germline lookup yields CDR1 SGHTA and CDR2 FQGTGA. CDR3 residues: CASSRSGTGIVNEQYF. In DNA form, the CDR3 reads TGTGCCAGCAGCCGTAGCGGGACAGGGATCGTCAACGAGCAGTACTTC. The variable domain in full, completed from reference TRBV7-3 and TRBJ2-7, reads GAGVSQTPSNKVTEKGKYVELRCDPISGHTALYWYRQSLGQGPEFLIYFQGTGAADDSGLPNDRFFAVRPEGSVSTLKIQRTERGDSAVYLCASSRSGTGIVNEQYFGPGTRLTVT.

V is TRBV18 and J is TRBJ1-1, with 8 bases aligning to TRBD1. The CDR3 loop spans 13 amino acids. The germline CDR1 and CDR2 sequences are KGHSH and LQKENI. V shed 3 bases, J shed 11 bases, and the junction held 8 bases outside the gene matches. The CDR3 coding sequence is TGTGCCAGCTCACCCCAGCCCCGACAGGGGGCTTTCTTT. Encoded protein: CASSPQPRQGAFF.

The V call is TRBV4-1, the J call TRBJ1-2; 10 nucleotides match TRBD1. Looked up from germline, CDR1 is MGHRA and CDR2 is YSYEKL. Unmatched junction bases numbered 9, after V lost 4 bases and J lost 7 bases. The CDR3 extends over 15 amino acids. This chain's CDR3 is CASSRQEGDRGGYTF. CDR3 DNA: TGCGCCAGCAGCCGACAAGAGGGGGACAGGGGTGGCTACACCTTC.

The V and J genes are TRBV6-1 and TRBJ1-4; possibly TRBD1 for D (5 bases). Per germline, CDR1 MNHNS and CDR2 SASEGT. The CDR3 sequence is 15 residues long. The V gene lost 8 bases and the J gene lost 0 bases, with 13 bases spanning the gap. Here the CDR3 DNA reads TGTGCCAGCGAGGTCGTGGGGCCAACTAATGAAAAACTGTTTTTT. Its translation: CASEVVGPTNEKLFF.

The chain employs TRBV7-9 and TRBJ2-1; TRBD2 aligns across 8 bases. From germline, CDR1 is SEHNR and CDR2 FQNEAQ (reference sequence). This CDR3 comprises 18 residues. With 5 bases clipped from V and 1 base from J, the junction kept 13 bases outside the gene matches. The CDR3: CASSPRGGEARSYNEQFF. As DNA, the CDR3 is TGTGCCAGCAGCCCTCGGGGGGGGGAGGCGCGATCCTACAATGAGCAGTTCTTC.

This chain joins TRBV9 and TRBJ2-5, with 7 positions matching TRBD2. J was trimmed by 0 bases and V by 0 bases; bases with no gene match: 2. This CDR3 spans 15 amino acids. CDR1 and CDR2 (germline): SGDLS, YYNGEE. CDR3 DNA: TGTGCCAGCAGCGTAGTCGGACTAGACCAAGAGACCCAGTACTTC. Translation: CASSVVGLDQETQYF.

The chain uses TRBV6-1 and TRBJ1-4, with D uncertain. Per the germline V gene, CDR1 is MNHNS and CDR2 is SASEGT. V was clipped by 2 bases and J by 6 bases, with 13 bases between them. The CDR3 has 15 residues. CDR3 sequence reads: CASSEWSGSDEKLFF. The CDR3 DNA reads as TGTGCCAGCAGTGAATGGTCGGGGTCGGATGAAAAACTGTTTTTT.

This clone was observed once. The CDR3 nucleotides read TGCGCCAGCAGCCAAGGGACTAGCGTCTCCTACGAGCAGTACTTC. Protein: CASSQGTSVSYEQYF. J is TRBJ2-7 and V is TRBV4-1; 9 bases line up with TRBD2. The CDR3 contains 15 residues. The junction had 1 base not matched to a gene; V was cut back by 1 base and J by 0 bases. Germline-derived CDR1 and CDR2 are MGHRA and YSYEKL.

V is TRBV19 and J is TRBJ2-7; D possibly corresponds to TRBD1 (6 bases). The ends were cut back, 5 bases at V and 6 bases at J, with 14 bases in the middle. Germline V CDR1 and CDR2: LNHDA, SQIVND (reference sequence). The CDR3 runs to 13 residues. CDR3 residues: CASSAGTPPEQYF. The CDR3 coding sequence is TGTGCCAGTAGTGCCGGGACACCACCCGAGCAGTACTTC.

This clone has a handful of counts. V gene TRBV7-9 combines with J gene TRBJ1-1, with D possibly matching TRBD1 (6 bases). The CDR3 length is 14 residues. The ends were cut back, 10 bases at V and 0 bases at J, with 15 bases in the middle. Germline CDR1 is SEHNR and CDR2 is FQNEAQ (reference sequence). For the CDR3, the DNA is TGTGCCACTTCGGACAGTCACATGAACACTGAAGCTTTCTTT. This encodes CATSDSHMNTEAFF.

The chain is built from TRBV19 and TRBJ1-6; 7 nucleotides match TRBD1. Germline assignment: CDR1 LNHDA and CDR2 SQIVND (reference sequence). The J segment lost 6 bases and the V segment lost 5 bases, leaving 7 bases of the junction unmatched. The CDR3 contains 15 residues. CDR3 in amino acids: CASSPKRQGNSPLHF. DNA for the CDR3: TGTGCCAGTAGTCCGAAGAGACAGGGTAATTCACCCCTCCACTTT.

Note on this clone: This CDR3 is also generated by other DNA sequences in the sample. V gene TRBV18 combines with J gene TRBJ1-2, with TRBD1 matching over 7 bases. Per the germline V gene, CDR1 is KGHSH and CDR2 is LQKENI. V was clipped by 3 bases and J by 3 bases; unmatched bases: 13. The CDR3 spans 17 residues. Written as DNA, the CDR3 is TGTGCCAGCTCACCGACCGGGCGAGGGGGCGTGTACTATGGCTACACCTTC. Encoded protein: CASSPTGRGGVYYGYTF.